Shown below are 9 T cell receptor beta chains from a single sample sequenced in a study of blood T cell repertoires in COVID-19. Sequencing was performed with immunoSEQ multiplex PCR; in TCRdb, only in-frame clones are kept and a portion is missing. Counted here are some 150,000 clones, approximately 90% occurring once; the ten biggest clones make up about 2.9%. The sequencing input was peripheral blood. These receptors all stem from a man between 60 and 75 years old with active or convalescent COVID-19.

As DNA, the CDR3 is TGTGCCAGCAGCTCCCTCGCCGGGGAGCTGTTTTTT. It is translated as CASSSLAGELFF. The V call is TRBV3-1 (or the pseudogene TRBV3-2), the J call TRBJ2-2; D unresolved. CDR1 and CDR2 from the germline V gene are LGHDT and YNNKEL (reference sequence). The CDR3 runs 12 residues. Trimming cost V 5 bases and J 6 bases, with 7 bases left between them.

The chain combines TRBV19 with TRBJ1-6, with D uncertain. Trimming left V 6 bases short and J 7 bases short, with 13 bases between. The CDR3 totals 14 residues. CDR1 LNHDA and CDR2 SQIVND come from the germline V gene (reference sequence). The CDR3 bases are TGTGCCAGTAGCTTAGATATGCGCAATTCACCCCTCCACTTT. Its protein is CASSLDMRNSPLHF.

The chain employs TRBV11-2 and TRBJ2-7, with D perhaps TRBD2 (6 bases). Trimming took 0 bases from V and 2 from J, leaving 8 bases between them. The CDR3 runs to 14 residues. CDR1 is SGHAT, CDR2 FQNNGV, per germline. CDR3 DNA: TGTGCCAGCAGCTTAGAGCGGGGCCCCTACGAGCAGTACTTC. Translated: CASSLERGPYEQYF.

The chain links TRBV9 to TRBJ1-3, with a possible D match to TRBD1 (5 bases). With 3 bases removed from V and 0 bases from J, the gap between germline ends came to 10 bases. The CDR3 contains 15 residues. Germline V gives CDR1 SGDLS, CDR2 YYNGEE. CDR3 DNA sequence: TGTGCCAGCAGCGGGACAAGGGACTCTGGAAACACCATATATTTT. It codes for CASSGTRDSGNTIYF.

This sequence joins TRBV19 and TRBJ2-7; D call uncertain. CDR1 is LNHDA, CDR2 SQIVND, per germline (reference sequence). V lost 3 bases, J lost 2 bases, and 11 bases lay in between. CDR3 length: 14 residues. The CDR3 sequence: CASSIVGSTYEQYF. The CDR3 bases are TGTGCCAGTAGTATTGTCGGGTCCACCTACGAGCAGTACTTC.

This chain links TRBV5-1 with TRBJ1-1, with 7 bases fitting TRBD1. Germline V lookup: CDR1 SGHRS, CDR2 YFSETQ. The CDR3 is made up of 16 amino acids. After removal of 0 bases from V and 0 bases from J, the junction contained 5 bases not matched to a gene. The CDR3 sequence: CASSLVGTVLNTEAFF. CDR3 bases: TGCGCCAGCAGCTTGGTAGGGACAGTGCTGAACACTGAAGCTTTCTTT.

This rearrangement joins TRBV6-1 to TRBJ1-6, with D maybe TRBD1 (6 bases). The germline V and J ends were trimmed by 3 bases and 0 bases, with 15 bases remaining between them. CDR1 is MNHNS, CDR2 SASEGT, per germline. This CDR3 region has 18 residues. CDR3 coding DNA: TGTGCCAGCAGTGACTTCCTACAGGGCCTCTCCTATAATTCACCCCTCCACTTT. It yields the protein CASSDFLQGLSYNSPLHF.

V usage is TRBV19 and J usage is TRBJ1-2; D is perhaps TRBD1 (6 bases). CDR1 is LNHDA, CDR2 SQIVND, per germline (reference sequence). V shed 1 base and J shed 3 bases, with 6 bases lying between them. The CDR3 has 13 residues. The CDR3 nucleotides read TGTGCCAGTAGTATAGCAGGGGACTATGGCTACACCTTC. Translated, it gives CASSIAGDYGYTF.

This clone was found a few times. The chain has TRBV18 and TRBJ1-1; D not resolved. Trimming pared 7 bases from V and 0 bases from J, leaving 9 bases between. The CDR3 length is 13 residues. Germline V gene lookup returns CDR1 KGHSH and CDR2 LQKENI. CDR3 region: CASYTGMNTEAFF. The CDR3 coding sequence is TGTGCCAGCTATACGGGGATGAACACTGAAGCTTTCTTT.